The rows below give T cell receptor beta chains drawn from one sample of a study of T cell changes during pregnancy in multiple sclerosis. The data were produced by immunoSEQ multiplex PCR, yet TCRdb's version contains in-frame clones alone and is incomplete. The sample has under 45,000 clones, nearly 90% seen once; the top ten hold over 0.55%. The sample consisted of CD4+ T cells from peripheral blood mononuclear cells, taken in the first trimester of pregnancy. These receptors were collected from a female donor with multiple sclerosis, enrolled in a pregnancy study. Both conserved end residues are part of each CDR3. A D gene is named only where the DNA matches it firmly. Only some rows state a clone size, as once, few, many or a class for expanded clones.

J gene: TRBJ2-7
V gene: TRBV5-1
D gene: NA
clone size: NA
CDR3 DNA: TGCGCCAGCAGCTCCGGGACACCCTCCTACGAGCAGTACTTC
CDR3 protein: CASSSGTPSYEQYF

J gene: TRBJ1-6
V gene: TRBV4-3
D gene: NA
clone size: NA
CDR3 DNA: TGCGCCAGCAGCCAAGCGAAAGGGGCCGATTCACCCCTCCACTTT
CDR3 protein: CASSQAKGADSPLHF

J gene: TRBJ1-2
V gene: TRBV29-1
D gene: NA
clone size: NA
CDR3 DNA: TGCAGCGTTGGACAGGAAAACAACTATGGCTACACCTTC
CDR3 protein: CSVGQENNYGYTF

J gene: TRBJ2-5
V gene: TRBV10-1
D gene: TRBD1
clone size: few
CDR3 DNA: TGCGCCAGCAGTACTCCCGGGACAGGCCAAGAGACCCAGTACTTC
CDR3 protein: CASSTPGTGQETQYF

J gene: TRBJ1-5
V gene: TRBV28
D gene: NA
clone size: NA
CDR3 DNA: TGTGCCAGCAGTTCGGGACTGCTGCCCCAGCATTTT
CDR3 protein: CASSSGLLPQHF

J gene: TRBJ2-1
V gene: TRBV6-6
D gene: NA
clone size: NA
CDR3 DNA: TGTGCCAGCAGTTTCGGAGGGACGGCTGAGCAGTTCTTC
CDR3 protein: CASSFGGTAEQFF

J gene: TRBJ2-5
V gene: TRBV11-2
D gene: NA
clone size: NA
CDR3 DNA: TGTGCCAGCAGCCCAAACGAGAGGGAGACCCAGTACTTC
CDR3 protein: CASSPNERETQYF

J gene: TRBJ2-3
V gene: TRBV5-1
D gene: TRBD2
clone size: NA
CDR3 DNA: TGCGCCAGCAGCTTTACCCTCCTAGCGGGATCGGTAGATACGCAGTATTTT
CDR3 protein: CASSFTLLAGSVDTQYF

J gene: TRBJ1-1
V gene: TRBV7-9
D gene: TRBD1
clone size: NA
CDR3 DNA: TGTGCCAGCAGCCCGGGACAGGGGCACACTGAAGCTTTCTTT
CDR3 protein: CASSPGQGHTEAFF

J gene: TRBJ2-7
V gene: TRBV7-2
D gene: TRBD1
clone size: NA
CDR3 DNA: TGTGCCAGCAGCCCCGGGACAGCCATCTCCTACGAGCAGTACTTC
CDR3 protein: CASSPGTAISYEQYF

J gene: TRBJ2-5
V gene: TRBV19
D gene: NA
clone size: NA
CDR3 DNA: TGTGCCAGTAGTTTGGGACTTTTAGAAGAGACCCAGTACTTC
CDR3 protein: CASSLGLLEETQYF

J gene: TRBJ2-1
V gene: TRBV13
D gene: TRBD2
clone size: few
CDR3 DNA: TGTGCCAGCAGCACCTGGCGGGAGCGGGGTTTCTCCTACAATGAGCAGTTCTTC
CDR3 protein: CASSTWRERGFSYNEQFF

J gene: TRBJ2-2
V gene: TRBV4-3
D gene: NA
clone size: NA
CDR3 DNA: TGCGCCAGCAGCCAAGATTCGGCGGCAACCGGGGAGCTGTTTTTT
CDR3 protein: CASSQDSAATGELFF

J gene: TRBJ2-2
V gene: TRBV10-2
D gene: NA
clone size: few
CDR3 DNA: TGCGCCAGCAGTGCCCTCGTTTCCGGGGAGCTGTTTTTT
CDR3 protein: CASSALVSGELFF

J gene: TRBJ1-2
V gene: TRBV7-9
D gene: TRBD1
clone size: NA
CDR3 DNA: TGTGCCAGCAGCTTAGACAGGGGAAAGAATGGCTACACCTTC
CDR3 protein: CASSLDRGKNGYTF

J gene: TRBJ1-2
V gene: TRBV7-9
D gene: NA
clone size: NA
CDR3 DNA: TGTGCCAGCAGCCGAGCAGGGGCCGATGGCTACACCTTC
CDR3 protein: CASSRAGADGYTF